Each of the 8 T cell receptor beta chains below was sequenced from the same sample in a study of a mutant IDH1 vaccine in newly diagnosed glioma. Time point defined: baseline, week 1 (first vaccination visit). Treatment of the sample: pre-vaccination baseline after standard-of-care therapy. The data were produced by immunoSEQ multiplex PCR, yet TCRdb's version contains in-frame clones alone and is incomplete. There are 90,000 to 100,000 clones in the sample; 70% to 90% occur only once, and less than 0.65% lies in the top ten. The sample was PBMCs, taken from a glioma patient treated with radiotherapy, temozolomide or both. These receptors originate from a woman between 50 and 59 years old with glioma.

The chain employs TRBV28 and TRBJ2-7; D ambiguous. The CDR3 has 14 amino acids. Trimming pared 3 bases from V and 6 bases from J, leaving 15 bases between. The germline CDR1 and CDR2 sequences are MDHEN and SYDVKM. The CDR3 spells CASSFGQTGFEQYF. CDR3 DNA: TGTGCCAGCAGTTTCGGGCAGACCGGATTCGAGCAGTACTTC.

The chain couples TRBV9 to TRBJ2-1, with D unclear. Germline V gene lookup returns CDR1 SGDLS and CDR2 YYNGEE. There are 14 residues in the CDR3. V was clipped by 0 bases and J by 3 bases, with 7 bases between them. The CDR3: CASSVEANYNEQFF. The CDR3, as DNA: TGTGCCAGCAGCGTAGAGGCCAACTACAATGAGCAGTTCTTC.

The table lists this clone with a count of one. The genes are TRBV5-4 and TRBJ2-1; 7 bases map to TRBD2. With V trimmed by 0 bases and J by 2 bases, 5 bases remained unmatched. Germline lookup yields CDR1 SGHNT and CDR2 YYREEE (reference sequence). The CDR3 has 16 residues. DNA for the CDR3: TGTGCCAGCAGCTTGGAGCAGGGAGGGGCCTACAATGAGCAGTTCTTC. This sequence encodes CASSLEQGGAYNEQFF.

The sample holds one count of this clone. V usage is TRBV11-1 and J usage is TRBJ2-7, with D possibly TRBD2 on 6 matching bases. Germline CDR1 SGHAT, CDR2 FQDESV (reference sequence). V lost 2 bases, J lost 2 bases, and 10 bases lay in between. The CDR3 is 14 amino acids. The DNA of the CDR3 is TGTGCCAGCAGCTTAAGGAGGGCACCCTACGAGCAGTACTTC. Translated: CASSLRRAPYEQYF.

This clone was detected only once. The chain has TRBV15 and TRBJ2-5; 7 bases match TRBD2. Germline CDR1 and CDR2: LNHNV and YYDKDF (reference sequence). The V segment lost 0 bases and the J segment 9 bases; nucleotides outside the gene matches: 7. This CDR3 region has 14 residues. DNA for the CDR3: TGTGCCACCAGCAGAGATCTCGGCGGGAGCCCCCAGTACTTC. The encoded protein is CATSRDLGGSPQYF.

This rearrangement joins TRBV7-9 to TRBJ2-7; D is unresolved. CDR1 SEHNR and CDR2 FQNEAQ come from the germline V gene (reference sequence). V dropped 5 bases and J dropped 1 base, with 18 bases sitting between them. The CDR3 spans 16 residues. CDR3 in amino acids: CASSSPLRTGSYEQYF. CDR3 DNA: TGTGCCAGCAGCAGCCCTTTGAGGACGGGTTCCTACGAGCAGTACTTC.

This clone was detected only a few times. The chain couples TRBV5-1 to TRBJ2-7; 7 bases match TRBD2. Trimming removed 4 bases from V and 4 bases from J; junction bases left unmatched: 20. The germline V gene has CDR1 SGHRS and CDR2 YFSETQ. The CDR3 has 18 residues. The CDR3 sequence: CASSTGQGAGGSRYEQYF. The CDR3 nucleotides are TGCGCCAGCAGCACGGGCCAGGGTGCCGGCGGGAGTAGGTACGAGCAGTACTTC.

There are a few counts of this clone. V usage is TRBV15 and J usage is TRBJ1-5; a weak D match, TRBD1 (6 bases). The CDR3 totals 16 residues. Germline values: CDR1 LNHNV, CDR2 YYDKDF (reference sequence). V gave up 5 bases and J gave up 5 bases, with 19 bases separating them. Here the CDR3 reads CATSDPGRGGDQPQHF. CDR3 sequence (DNA): TGTGCCACCAGCGACCCAGGGAGGGGGGGAGATCAGCCCCAGCATTTT.